Each of the 8 T cell receptor beta chains below was sequenced from the same sample in a study of early T cells in non-severe SARS-CoV-2 infection. MiXCR, run by TCRdb on the 5' RACE reads, gives a single entry per CDR3 protein. The sample has roughly 88,000 distinct CDR3 sequences; less than 15% are singletons. What was sequenced was whole blood. These receptor sequences come from an adult who was a healthcare worker with PCR-confirmed SARS-CoV-2 infection or an uninfected control (not recorded which).

This clonotype was seen repeatedly, ten times or more. The chain joins TRBV6-1 to TRBJ2-3; 7 positions match TRBD2. V dropped 8 bases and J dropped 2; count of bases not matched to a gene: 7. This CDR3 has 14 residues. The germline V gene has CDR1 MNHNS and CDR2 SASEGT. DNA of the CDR3: TGTGCCAGCCTCTGGGGAGGGGCCACAGATACGCAGTATTTT. Amino acid sequence: CASLWGGATDTQYF.

This clonotype was seen repeatedly, ten times or more. The CDR3 reads CASSYSFRMPQHF. In DNA form, the CDR3 reads TGTGCCAGCAGTTACTCGTTCCGTATGCCCCAGCATTTT. The rearrangement joins TRBV6-5 to TRBJ1-5; D not resolved. V shed 0 bases and J shed 9 bases, with 9 bases lying between them. Germline V gene lookup returns CDR1 MNHEY and CDR2 SVGAGI. This CDR3 is built from 13 residues.

V and J are TRBV11-1 and TRBJ2-3, with 14 bases that match TRBD2. The CDR3 loop spans 19 amino acids. V lost 5 bases, J lost 3 bases, and 13 bases stayed unmatched. Germline assignment: CDR1 SGHAT and CDR2 FQDESV (reference sequence). DNA for the CDR3: TGTGCCAGCAGCCAGACAGGTCGACTAGCGGGGGGGCCAACAGATACGCAGTATTTT. This gives the protein CASSQTGRLAGGPTDTQYF.

The J gene is TRBJ2-4, the V gene TRBV28; a possible D gene is TRBD2 (6 bases). V was shortened by 3 bases and J by 5 bases, with 29 bases between the two germline ends. This CDR3 has 20 amino acids. Germline CDR1 and CDR2: MDHEN and SYDVKM. CDR3 nucleotide sequence: TGTGCCAGCAGTTTCACCCCCTATTCCTCAGGGACTCCCCTCCAAAACATTCAGTACTTC. This codes for CASSFTPYSSGTPLQNIQYF.

This clonotype appeared a few times. The V and J genes are TRBV29-1 and TRBJ1-5, with 7 bases that match TRBD1. The V gene end was trimmed by 7 bases and the J gene end by 7 bases; junction bases not matched to a gene: 10. This CDR3 is 13 amino acids long. From germline, CDR1 is SQVTM and CDR2 ANQGSEA. DNA for the CDR3: TGCAGCGCCGAAACAGGGACAGCCCAGCCCCAGCATTTT. This codes for CSAETGTAQPQHF.

This clonotype was observed a handful of times. The chain couples TRBV6-6 to TRBJ2-3; 8 bases are shared with TRBD2. CDR1 MNHNY and CDR2 SVGAGI come from the germline V gene (reference sequence). V shed 4 bases, J shed 3 bases, and the junction held 9 bases outside the gene matches. CDR3 size: 16 residues. CDR3 in DNA: TGTGCCAGCAGTTCTCAAGCGGGGGTTCTAACAGATACGCAGTATTTT. Protein sequence: CASSSQAGVLTDTQYF.

The table lists this clonotype with many counts. V usage is TRBV27 and J usage is TRBJ1-3; no reliable D call. V gave up 6 bases and J gave up 0 bases, with 9 bases separating them. Germline V gene sequence: CDR1 MNHEY, CDR2 SMNVEV (reference sequence). This CDR3 is 14 amino acids long. The chain's CDR3 is CASSPSISGNTIYF. CDR3 coding DNA: TGTGCCAGCAGCCCATCGATCTCTGGAAACACCATATATTTT.

CDR3 in amino acids: CASSWGTRGTEAFF. CDR3 DNA sequence: TGTGCCAGCAGTTGGGGGACCAGGGGCACTGAAGCTTTCTTT. V usage is TRBV6-1 and J usage is TRBJ1-1; the D gene is possibly TRBD1 (6 bases). The CDR3 totals 14 residues. Per the germline V gene, CDR1 is MNHNS and CDR2 is SASEGT. V shed 5 bases and J shed 4 bases, with 14 bases lying between them.